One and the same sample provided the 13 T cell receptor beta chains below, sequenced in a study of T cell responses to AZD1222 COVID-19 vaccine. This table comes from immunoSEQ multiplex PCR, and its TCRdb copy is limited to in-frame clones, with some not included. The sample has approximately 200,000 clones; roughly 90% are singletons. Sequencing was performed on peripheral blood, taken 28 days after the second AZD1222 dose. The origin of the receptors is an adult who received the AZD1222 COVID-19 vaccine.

The CDR3 region has the DNA TGTGCCAGCAGCGGGAACGTGATTGAGCAGTTCTTC. Its translation is CASSGNVIEQFF. V usage is TRBV25-1 and J usage is TRBJ2-1, with a possible D match to TRBD2 (5 bases). The CDR3 consists of 12 residues. V lost 6 bases, J lost 9 bases, and 12 bases lay in between. Germline-derived CDR1 and CDR2 are MGHDK and SYGVNS.

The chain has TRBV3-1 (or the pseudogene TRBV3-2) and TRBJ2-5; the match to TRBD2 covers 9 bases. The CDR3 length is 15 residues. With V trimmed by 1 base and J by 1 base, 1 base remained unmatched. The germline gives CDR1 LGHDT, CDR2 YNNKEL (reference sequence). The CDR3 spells CASSQGTSVQETQYF. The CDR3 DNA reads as TGTGCCAGCAGCCAAGGGACTAGCGTCCAAGAGACCCAGTACTTC.

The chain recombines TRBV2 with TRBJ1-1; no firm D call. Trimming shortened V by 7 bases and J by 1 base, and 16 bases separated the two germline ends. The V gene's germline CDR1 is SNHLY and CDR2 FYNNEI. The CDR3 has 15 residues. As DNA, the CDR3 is TGTGCCAGCATCCTTACGTTGCAGCCGAACACTGAAGCTTTCTTT. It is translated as CASILTLQPNTEAFF.

CDR3 residues: CASSPNYEQYF. CDR3 bases: TGTGCCAGCAGCCCAAACTACGAGCAGTACTTC. The chain carries TRBV7-8 and TRBJ2-7; D call uncertain. This CDR3 has 11 residues. CDR1 is SGHVS and CDR2 is FQNEAQ in the germline V gene. Trimming shortened V by 5 bases and J by 3 bases, and 5 bases separated the two germline ends.

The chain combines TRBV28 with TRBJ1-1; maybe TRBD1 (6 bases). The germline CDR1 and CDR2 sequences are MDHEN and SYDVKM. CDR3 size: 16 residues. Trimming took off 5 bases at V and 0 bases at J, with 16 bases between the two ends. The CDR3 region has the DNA TGTGCCAGCAGTCCCCCTAGACAGGATTTGAACACTGAAGCTTTCTTT. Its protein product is CASSPPRQDLNTEAFF.

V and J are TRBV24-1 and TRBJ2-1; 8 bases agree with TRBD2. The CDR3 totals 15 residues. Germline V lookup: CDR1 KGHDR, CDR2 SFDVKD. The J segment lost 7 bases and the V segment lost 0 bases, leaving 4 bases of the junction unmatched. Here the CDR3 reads CATSDLTGGPNEQFF. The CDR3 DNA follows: TGTGCCACCAGTGATTTGACGGGAGGGCCTAATGAGCAGTTCTTC.

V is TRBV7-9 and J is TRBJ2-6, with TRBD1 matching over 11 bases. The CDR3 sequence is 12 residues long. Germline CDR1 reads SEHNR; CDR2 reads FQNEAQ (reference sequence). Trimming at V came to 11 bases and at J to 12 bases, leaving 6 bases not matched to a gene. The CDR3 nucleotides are TGTGCCCTTGGACAGGGGGCTGTCGTCCTGACTTTC. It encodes CALGQGAVVLTF.

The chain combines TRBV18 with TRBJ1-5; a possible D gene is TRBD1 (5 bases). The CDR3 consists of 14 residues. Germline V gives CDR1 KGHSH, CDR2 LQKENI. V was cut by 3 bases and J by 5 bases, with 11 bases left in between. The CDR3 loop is CASSPRGVDQPQHF. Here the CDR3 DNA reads TGTGCCAGCTCACCCCGGGGCGTTGATCAGCCCCAGCATTTT.

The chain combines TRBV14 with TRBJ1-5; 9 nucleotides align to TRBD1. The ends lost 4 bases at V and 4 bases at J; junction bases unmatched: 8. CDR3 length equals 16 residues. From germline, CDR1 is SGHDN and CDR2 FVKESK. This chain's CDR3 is CASSPRDRVHNQPQHF. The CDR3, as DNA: TGTGCCAGCAGCCCCAGGGACAGGGTACATAATCAGCCCCAGCATTTT.

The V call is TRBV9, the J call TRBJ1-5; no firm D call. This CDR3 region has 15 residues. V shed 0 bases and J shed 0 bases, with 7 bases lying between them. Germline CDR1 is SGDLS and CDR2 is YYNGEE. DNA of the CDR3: TGTGCCAGCAGCGTAGGGGGATATAGCAATCAGCCCCAGCATTTT. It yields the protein CASSVGGYSNQPQHF.

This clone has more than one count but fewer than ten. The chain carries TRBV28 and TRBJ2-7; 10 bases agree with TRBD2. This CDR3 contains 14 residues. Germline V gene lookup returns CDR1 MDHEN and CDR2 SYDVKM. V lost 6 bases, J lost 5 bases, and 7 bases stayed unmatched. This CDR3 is CASSPWLAGDEQYF. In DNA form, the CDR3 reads TGTGCCAGCAGCCCGTGGCTAGCGGGAGACGAGCAGTACTTC.

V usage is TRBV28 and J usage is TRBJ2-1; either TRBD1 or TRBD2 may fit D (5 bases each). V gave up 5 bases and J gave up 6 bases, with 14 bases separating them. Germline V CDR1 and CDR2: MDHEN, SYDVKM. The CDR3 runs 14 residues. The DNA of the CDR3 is TGTGCCAGCAGTCTGGCCGGGACCCTCAATGAGCAGTTCTTC. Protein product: CASSLAGTLNEQFF.

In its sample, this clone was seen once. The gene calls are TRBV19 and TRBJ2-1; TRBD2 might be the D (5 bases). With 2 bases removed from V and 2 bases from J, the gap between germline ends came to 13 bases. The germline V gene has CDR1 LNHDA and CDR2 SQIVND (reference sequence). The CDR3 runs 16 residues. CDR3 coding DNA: TGTGCCAGTAGTATATTTACTAGTGGGCCCTACAATGAGCAGTTCTTC. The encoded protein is CASSIFTSGPYNEQFF.